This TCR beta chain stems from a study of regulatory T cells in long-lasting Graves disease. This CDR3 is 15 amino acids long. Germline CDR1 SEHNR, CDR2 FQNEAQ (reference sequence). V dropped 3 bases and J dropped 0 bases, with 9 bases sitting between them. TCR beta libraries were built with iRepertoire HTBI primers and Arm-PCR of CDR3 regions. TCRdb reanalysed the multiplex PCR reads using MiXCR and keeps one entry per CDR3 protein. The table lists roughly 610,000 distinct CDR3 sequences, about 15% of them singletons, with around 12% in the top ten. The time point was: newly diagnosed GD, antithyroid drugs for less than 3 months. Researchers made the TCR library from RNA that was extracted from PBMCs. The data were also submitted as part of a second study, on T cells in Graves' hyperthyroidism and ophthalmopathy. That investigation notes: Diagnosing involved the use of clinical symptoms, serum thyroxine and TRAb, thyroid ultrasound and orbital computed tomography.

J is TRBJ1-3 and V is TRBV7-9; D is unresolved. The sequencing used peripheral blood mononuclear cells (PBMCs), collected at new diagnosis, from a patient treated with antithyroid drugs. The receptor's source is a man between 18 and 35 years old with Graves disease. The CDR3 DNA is TGTGCCAGCAGCTTTGTGGAGAGCTCTGGAAACACCATATATTTT. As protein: CASSFVESSGNTIYF.